These 21 T cell receptor beta chains share one sample of origin, sequenced in a study of identical twins. TCRdb fed the 5' RACE reads into MiXCR, producing one record per CDR3 protein. Here the sample spans just over 450,000 distinct CDR3 sequences, about 14% being singletons. Separately, the same data were catalogued under a study of yellow fever vaccine responses in identical twins.

Sequencing was performed on CD4+ T cells sorted from blood. The receptors derive from a woman aged 18 to 35 in good health.

This chain links TRBV20-1 with TRBJ2-1, with 9 bases fitting TRBD2. The CDR3 length is 14 residues. Looked up from germline, CDR1 is DFQATT and CDR2 is SNEGSKA (reference sequence). Germline trimming cut 3 bases from V and 7 bases from J; bases unmatched to any gene: 7. The CDR3 DNA sequence: TGCAGTGCTAGTCCCTCTAGCGGGGCAAATGAGCAGTTCTTC. Residues: CSASPSSGANEQFF.

The V and J genes are TRBV4-2 and TRBJ1-1, with 8 bases that match TRBD1. The CDR3 consists of 16 residues. The V gene end was trimmed by 3 bases and the J gene end by 1 base; junction bases not matched to a gene: 7. Germline CDR1 is LGHNA and CDR2 is YNFKEQ. CDR3 DNA: TGTGCCAGCAGCCAGCCGACAGGGGAGCAGAACACTGAAGCTTTCTTT. It encodes CASSQPTGEQNTEAFF.

This clonotype showed up just a few times. This chain uses TRBV7-3 with TRBJ2-2; D is uncertain. The length of the CDR3 is 13 residues. V was pared by 6 bases and J by 7 bases, with 12 bases between. CDR1 and CDR2 (germline): SGHTA, FQGTGA. The CDR3 bases are TGTGCCAGCAGGCTTCTCGAGCGCGGGGAGCTGTTTTTT. This codes for CASRLLERGELFF.

This clonotype was counted only a few times. The CDR3 DNA follows: TGCAGTGCTAGAGGCGACATCCGACAGGGAATTCTAGGTCAGCCCCAGCATTTT. This encodes CSARGDIRQGILGQPQHF. V is TRBV20-1 and J is TRBJ1-5, with TRBD1 matching 7 bases. V was pared by 1 base and J by 6 bases, with 18 bases of the junction left unmatched. The CDR3 covers 18 residues. Germline CDR1 and CDR2: DFQATT and SNEGSKA (reference sequence).

Only a few counts were recorded for this clonotype. This chain connects TRBV3-1 to TRBJ2-1; D perhaps matches TRBD2 (5 bases). Trimming shortened V by 4 bases and J by 8 bases, and 9 bases separated the two germline ends. The CDR3 contains 12 residues. In germline, CDR1 is LGHDT, CDR2 YNNKEL (reference sequence). CDR3 coding DNA: TGTGCCAGCAGCCGAACTAGTGATGAGCAGTTCTTC. It encodes CASSRTSDEQFF.

The rearrangement uses TRBV9 and TRBJ2-6; D unresolved. Germline values: CDR1 SGDLS, CDR2 YYNGEE. V was cut by 4 bases and J by 1 base, with 12 bases left in between. The CDR3 spans 16 residues. The CDR3 nucleotides read TGTGCCAGCAGCTCCCGAGCGAGTTCTGGGGCCAACGTCCTGACTTTC. This gives the protein CASSSRASSGANVLTF.

This clonotype occurred many times. The chain couples TRBV28 to TRBJ2-7; TRBD2 might be the D (5 bases). Trimming stripped 6 bases from V and 2 bases from J, with 20 bases between. Germline V gene sequence: CDR1 MDHEN, CDR2 SYDVKM. The CDR3 length is 16 residues. CDR3 coding DNA: TGTGCCAGCAGCTCCACTAGTTCTTACGGTACCTACGAGCAGTACTTC. It encodes CASSSTSSYGTYEQYF.

This clonotype was picked up a small number of times. This chain connects TRBV4-3 to TRBJ2-7; 8 bases align to TRBD1. This CDR3 contains 16 residues. Germline V gene data show CDR1 as LGHNA and CDR2 as YSLEER. V dropped 1 base and J dropped 2; count of bases not matched to a gene: 7. The CDR3 sequence is CASSQAVSGGPYEQYF. The CDR3, as DNA: TGCGCCAGCAGCCAAGCCGTCTCAGGGGGCCCCTACGAGCAGTACTTC.

This clonotype was seen a few times. This chain connects TRBV4-3 to TRBJ1-2, with 8 positions matching TRBD1. Germline V gene lookup returns CDR1 LGHNA and CDR2 YSLEER. CDR3 length: 13 residues. The V segment lost 2 bases and the J segment 8 bases; nucleotides outside the gene matches: 4. Here the CDR3 DNA reads TGCGCCAGCAGCCAACAGGGGGCGGGAGGCTACACCTTC. Translated, it gives CASSQQGAGGYTF.

This clonotype has more than one count but fewer than ten. The chain couples TRBV4-2 to TRBJ2-2; TRBD2 aligns across 9 bases. The V gene's germline CDR1 is LGHNA and CDR2 YNFKEQ. The CDR3 is 19 amino acids. J lost 4 bases, V lost 1 base, and 13 bases had no gene match. The CDR3 DNA is TGTGCCAGCAGCCAAGTGGTATCCGCGGGACTAGCTGCCACCGGGGAGCTGTTTTTT. As protein: CASSQVVSAGLAATGELFF.

The chain has TRBV12-5 and TRBJ2-1; the D is unclear. The germline V gene has CDR1 LGHNT and CDR2 FRNRAP. V shed 6 bases and J shed 2 bases, with 20 bases lying between them. The CDR3 is made up of 17 amino acids. The CDR3 nucleotides read TGTGCTAGTGGCCGCTCCGAGCAGCTTGCGACCTACAATGAGCAGTTCTTC. It encodes CASGRSEQLATYNEQFF. Based on the CDR3 plus reference TRBV12-5 and TRBJ2-1, the full variable domain is DARVTQTPRHKVTEMGQEVTMRCQPILGHNTVFWYRQTMMQGLELLAYFRNRAPLDDSGMPKDRFSAEMPDATLATLKIQPSEPRDSAVYFCASGRSEQLATYNEQFFGPGTRLTVL.

This clonotype showed up just a few times. The chain has TRBV12-3 or TRBV12-4 and TRBJ2-7; D is perhaps TRBD2 (6 bases). This CDR3 has 12 amino acids. Trimming took off 8 bases at V and 2 bases at J, with 10 bases between the two ends. The CDR3 spells CASRGTAYEQYF. The DNA of the CDR3 is TGTGCCAGCCGGGGGACCGCCTACGAGCAGTACTTC.

This clonotype has a count of ten or more. The chain joins TRBV4-1 to TRBJ2-4, with D uncertain. Per the germline V gene, CDR1 is MGHRA and CDR2 is YSYEKL. Trimming pared 1 base from V and 10 bases from J, leaving 11 bases between. This CDR3 is built from 13 residues. CDR3 sequence (DNA): TGCGCCAGCAGCCAAGGCCTTCCTTCAATTCAGTACTTC. It specifies CASSQGLPSIQYF.

The chain uses TRBV28 and TRBJ2-7; weak D call: TRBD1 (6 bases). The germline V gene encodes CDR1 MDHEN and CDR2 SYDVKM. V shed 8 bases and J shed 3 bases, with 17 bases lying between them. The CDR3 consists of 14 residues. CDR3 nucleotide sequence: TGTGCCAGCGGTCTGGGGGCGATTCGCTACGAGCAGTACTTC. It specifies CASGLGAIRYEQYF.

This clonotype was recorded a few times. This chain links TRBV7-9 with TRBJ2-3; 10 nucleotides line up with TRBD1. This CDR3 is built from 16 residues. CDR1 and CDR2 (germline): SEHNR, FQNEAQ (reference sequence). The V segment lost 5 bases and the J segment 5 bases; nucleotides outside the gene matches: 10. The CDR3 region is CASSTIDRGRGDTQYF. For the CDR3, the DNA is TGTGCCAGCAGCACCATCGACAGGGGGCGTGGAGATACGCAGTATTTT.

CDR3 loop: CASSFGQRSYNEQFF. The CDR3 DNA sequence: TGTGCCAGCAGTTTCGGACAGAGGTCCTACAATGAGCAGTTCTTC. This chain links TRBV28 with TRBJ2-1; D possibly corresponds to TRBD1 (6 bases). The CDR3 loop spans 15 amino acids. Germline V gene data show CDR1 as MDHEN and CDR2 as SYDVKM. V was trimmed by 3 bases and J by 1 base, leaving 10 bases between them. Full variable domain (outside the CDR3, taken from reference TRBV28 and TRBJ2-1): DVKVTQSSRYLVKRTGEKVFLECVQDMDHENMFWYRQDPGLGLRLIYFSYDVKMKEKGDIPEGYSVSREKKERFSLILESASTNQTSMYLCASSFGQRSYNEQFFGPGTRLTVL.

V is TRBV20-1 and J is TRBJ2-7; TRBD1 is a possible D gene (6 bases). The CDR3 consists of 14 residues. Germline V gene data show CDR1 as DFQATT and CDR2 as SNEGSKA (reference sequence). V gave up 5 bases and J gave up 2 bases, with 16 bases separating them. The CDR3, as DNA: TGCAGTGCTCAATACCCCGGGACAACCTACGAGCAGTACTTC. Translating gives CSAQYPGTTYEQYF.

Only a few counts were recorded for this clonotype. The V and J genes are TRBV18 and TRBJ1-1; tentative D call: TRBD1 (5 bases). The CDR3 is 14 residues long. The V end was cut by 3 bases, the J end by 3 bases, with 11 bases between. Germline V gene lookup returns CDR1 KGHSH and CDR2 LQKENI. The CDR3 loop reads CASSPGAPYTEAFF. The CDR3 bases are TGTGCCAGCTCACCCGGGGCCCCCTACACTGAAGCTTTCTTT.

This clonotype occurred many times. This rearrangement joins TRBV5-5 to TRBJ2-1; 10 nucleotides agree with TRBD1. Germline values: CDR1 SGHKS, CDR2 YYEKEE (reference sequence). The trim removed 1 base at V and 5 bases at J, leaving 3 bases unmatched. This CDR3 is 15 amino acids long. In DNA form, the CDR3 reads TGTGCCAGCAGCTTGTTGGGACAGGGGCACAATGAGCAGTTCTTC. Protein sequence: CASSLLGQGHNEQFF.

The rearrangement uses TRBV6-2 or TRBV6-3 and TRBJ1-2; tentative D call: TRBD1 (6 bases). The ends were cut back, 7 bases at V and 2 bases at J, with 14 bases in the middle. CDR1 MNHEY and CDR2 SVGEGT come from the germline V gene. The CDR3 is made up of 14 amino acids. The CDR3 DNA is TGTGCCAGCAAAGAACAACAGGGAAACTATGGCTACACCTTC. It translates to CASKEQQGNYGYTF.

The rearrangement links TRBV11-2 to TRBJ2-3; possibly TRBD1 for D (9 bases). Looked up from germline, CDR1 is SGHAT and CDR2 is FQNNGV. This CDR3 has 15 amino acids. The V end was cut by 5 bases, the J end by 9 bases, with 21 bases between. The CDR3, as DNA: TGTGCCAGCAGCAACGGCGCGGGGGGACAGGGCACGCAGTATTTT. The encoded protein is CASSNGAGGQGTQYF.